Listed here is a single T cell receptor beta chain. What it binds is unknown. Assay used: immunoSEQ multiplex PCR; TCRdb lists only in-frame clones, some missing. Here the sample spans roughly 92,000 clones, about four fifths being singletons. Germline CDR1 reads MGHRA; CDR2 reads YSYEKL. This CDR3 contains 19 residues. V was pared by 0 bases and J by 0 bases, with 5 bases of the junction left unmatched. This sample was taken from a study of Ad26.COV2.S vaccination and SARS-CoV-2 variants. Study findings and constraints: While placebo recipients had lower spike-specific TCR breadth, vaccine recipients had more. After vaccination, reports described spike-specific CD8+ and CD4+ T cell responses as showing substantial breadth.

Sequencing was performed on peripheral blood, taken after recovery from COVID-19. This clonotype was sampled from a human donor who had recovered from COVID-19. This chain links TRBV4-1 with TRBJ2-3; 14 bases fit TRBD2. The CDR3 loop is CASSQDRGTSGRSTDTQYF. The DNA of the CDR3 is TGCGCCAGCAGCCAAGATAGAGGGACTAGCGGGAGAAGCACAGATACGCAGTATTTT.